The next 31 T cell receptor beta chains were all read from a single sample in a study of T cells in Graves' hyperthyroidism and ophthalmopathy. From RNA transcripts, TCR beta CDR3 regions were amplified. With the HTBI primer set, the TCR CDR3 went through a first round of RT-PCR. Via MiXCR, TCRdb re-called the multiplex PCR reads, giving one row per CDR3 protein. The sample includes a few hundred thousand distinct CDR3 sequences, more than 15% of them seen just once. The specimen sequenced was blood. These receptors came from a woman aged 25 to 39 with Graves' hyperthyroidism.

Written as DNA, the CDR3 is TGTGCCAGCAGCCAACACTCGACTAGCGCAGATAATTGGCCAGATACGCAGTATTTT. As protein: CASSQHSTSADNWPDTQYF. The gene calls are TRBV14 and TRBJ2-3; 8 bases match TRBD2. After removal of 2 bases from V and 4 bases from J, the junction contained 17 bases not matched to a gene. The CDR3 is 19 residues long. CDR1 and CDR2 (germline): SGHDN, FVKESK.

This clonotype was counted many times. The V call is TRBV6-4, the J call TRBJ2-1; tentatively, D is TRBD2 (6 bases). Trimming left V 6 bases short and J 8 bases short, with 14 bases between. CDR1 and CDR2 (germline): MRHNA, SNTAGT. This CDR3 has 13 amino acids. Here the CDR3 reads CASSRLGTDEQFF. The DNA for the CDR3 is TGTGCCAGCAGCCGACTAGGGACCGATGAGCAGTTCTTC.

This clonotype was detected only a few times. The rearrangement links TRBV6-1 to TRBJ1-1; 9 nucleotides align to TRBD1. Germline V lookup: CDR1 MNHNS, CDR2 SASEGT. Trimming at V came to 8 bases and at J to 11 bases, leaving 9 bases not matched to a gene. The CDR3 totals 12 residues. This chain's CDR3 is CASRTGEVSAFF. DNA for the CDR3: TGTGCCAGCCGGACAGGGGAGGTTAGTGCTTTCTTT.

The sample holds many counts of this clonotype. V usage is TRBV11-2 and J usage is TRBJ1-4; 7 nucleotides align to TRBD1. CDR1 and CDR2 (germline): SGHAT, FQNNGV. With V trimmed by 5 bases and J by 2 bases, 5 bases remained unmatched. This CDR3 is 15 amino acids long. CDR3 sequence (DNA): TGTGCCAGCAGCCCGACAGGGTTGACTAATGAAAAACTGTTTTTT. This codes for CASSPTGLTNEKLFF.

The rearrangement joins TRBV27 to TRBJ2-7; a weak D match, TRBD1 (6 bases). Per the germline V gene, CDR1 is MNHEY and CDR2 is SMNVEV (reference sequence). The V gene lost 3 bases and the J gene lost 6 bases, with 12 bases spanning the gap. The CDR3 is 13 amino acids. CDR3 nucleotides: TGTGCCAGCAGTTTTTCCGGACAGCGCGAGCAGTACTTC. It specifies CASSFSGQREQYF.

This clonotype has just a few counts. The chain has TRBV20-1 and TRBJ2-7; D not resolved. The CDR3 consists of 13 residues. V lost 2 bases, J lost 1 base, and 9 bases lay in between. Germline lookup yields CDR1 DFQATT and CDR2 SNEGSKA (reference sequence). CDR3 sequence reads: CSARSRGSYEQYF. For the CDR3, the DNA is TGCAGTGCTAGATCCAGAGGATCCTACGAGCAGTACTTC.

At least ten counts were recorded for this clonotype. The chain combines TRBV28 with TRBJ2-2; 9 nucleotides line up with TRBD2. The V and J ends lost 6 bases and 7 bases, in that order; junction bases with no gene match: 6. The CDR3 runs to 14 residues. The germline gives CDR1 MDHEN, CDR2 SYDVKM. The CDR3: CASSLSGSLGELFF. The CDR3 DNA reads TGTGCCAGCAGCCTTAGCGGGAGCCTCGGGGAGCTGTTTTTT. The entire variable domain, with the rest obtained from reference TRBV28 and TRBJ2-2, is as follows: DVKVTQSSRYLVKRTGEKVFLECVQDMDHENMFWYRQDPGLGLRLIYFSYDVKMKEKGDIPEGYSVSREKKERFSLILESASTNQTSMYLCASSLSGSLGELFFGEGSRLTVL.

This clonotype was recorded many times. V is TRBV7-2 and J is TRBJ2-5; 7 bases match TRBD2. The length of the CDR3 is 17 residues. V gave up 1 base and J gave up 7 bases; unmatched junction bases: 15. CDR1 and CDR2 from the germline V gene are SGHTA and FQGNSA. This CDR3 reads CASSLGASPGGWGTQYF. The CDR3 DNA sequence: TGTGCCAGCAGCTTAGGGGCCTCTCCGGGGGGATGGGGGACCCAGTACTTC.

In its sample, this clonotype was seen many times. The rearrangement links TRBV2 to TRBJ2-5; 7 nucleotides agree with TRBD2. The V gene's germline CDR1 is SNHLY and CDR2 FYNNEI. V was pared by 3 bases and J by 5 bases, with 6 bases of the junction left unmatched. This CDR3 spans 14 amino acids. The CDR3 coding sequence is TGTGCCAGCAGTGAGTCGGTGCGGGAGGAGACCCAGTACTTC. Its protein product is CASSESVREETQYF. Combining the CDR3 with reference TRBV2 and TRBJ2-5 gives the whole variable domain EPEVTQTPSHQVTQMGQEVILRCVPISNHLYFYWYRQILGQKVEFLVSFYNNEISEKSEIFDDQFSVERPDGSNFTLKIRSTKLEDSAMYFCASSESVREETQYFGPGTRLLVL.

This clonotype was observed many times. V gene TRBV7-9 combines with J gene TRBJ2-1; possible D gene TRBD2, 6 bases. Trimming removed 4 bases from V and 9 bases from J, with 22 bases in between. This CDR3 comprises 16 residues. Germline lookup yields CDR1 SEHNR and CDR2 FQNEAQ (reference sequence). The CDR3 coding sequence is TGTGCCAGCAGCTCACCACTAGGGGAGGCGGTCAGTGAGCAGTTCTTC. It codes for CASSSPLGEAVSEQFF. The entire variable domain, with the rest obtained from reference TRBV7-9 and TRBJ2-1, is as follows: DTGVSQNPRHKITKRGQNVTFRCDPISEHNRLYWYRQTLGQGPEFLTYFQNEAQLEKSRLLSDRFSAERPKGSFSTLEIQRTEQGDSAMYLCASSSPLGEAVSEQFFGPGTRLTVL.

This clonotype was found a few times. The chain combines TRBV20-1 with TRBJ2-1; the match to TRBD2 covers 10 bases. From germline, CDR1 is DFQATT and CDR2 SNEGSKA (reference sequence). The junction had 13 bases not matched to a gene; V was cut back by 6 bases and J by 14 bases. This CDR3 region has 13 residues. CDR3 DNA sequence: TGCAGTGCGGCGGGACTAGCGAGGAGCCAGGAGTTCTTC. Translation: CSAAGLARSQEFF.

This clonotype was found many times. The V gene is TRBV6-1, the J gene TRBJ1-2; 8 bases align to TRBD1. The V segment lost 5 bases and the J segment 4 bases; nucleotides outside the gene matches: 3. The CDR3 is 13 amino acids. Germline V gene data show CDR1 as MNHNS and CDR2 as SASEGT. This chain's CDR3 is CASSIGQGYGYTF. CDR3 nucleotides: TGTGCCAGCAGTATCGGACAGGGCTATGGCTACACCTTC.

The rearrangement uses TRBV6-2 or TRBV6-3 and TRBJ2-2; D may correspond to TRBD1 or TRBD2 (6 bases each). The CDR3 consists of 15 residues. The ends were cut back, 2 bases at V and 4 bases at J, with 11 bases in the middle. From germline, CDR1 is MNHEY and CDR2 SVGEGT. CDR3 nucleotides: TGTGCCAGCAGTTACAAGGGGGGTTTCACCGGGGAGCTGTTTTTT. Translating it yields CASSYKGGFTGELFF.

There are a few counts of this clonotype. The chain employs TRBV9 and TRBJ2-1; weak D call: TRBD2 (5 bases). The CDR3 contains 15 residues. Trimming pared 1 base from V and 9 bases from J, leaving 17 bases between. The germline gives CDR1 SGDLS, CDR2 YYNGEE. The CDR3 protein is CASSVSPAENGEQFF. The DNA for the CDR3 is TGTGCCAGCAGCGTATCTCCAGCGGAGAATGGTGAGCAGTTCTTC.

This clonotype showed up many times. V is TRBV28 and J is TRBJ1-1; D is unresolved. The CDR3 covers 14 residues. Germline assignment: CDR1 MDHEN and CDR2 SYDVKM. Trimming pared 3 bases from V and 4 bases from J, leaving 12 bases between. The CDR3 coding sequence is TGTGCCAGCAGTTTGCAACAGACGATCACTGAAGCTTTCTTT. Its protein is CASSLQQTITEAFF.

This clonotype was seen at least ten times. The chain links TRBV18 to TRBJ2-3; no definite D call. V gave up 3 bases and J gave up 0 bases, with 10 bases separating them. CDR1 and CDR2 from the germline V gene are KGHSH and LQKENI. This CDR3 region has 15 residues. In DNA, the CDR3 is TGTGCCAGCTCACCGGTTCCGCATAGCACAGATACGCAGTATTTT. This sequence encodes CASSPVPHSTDTQYF.

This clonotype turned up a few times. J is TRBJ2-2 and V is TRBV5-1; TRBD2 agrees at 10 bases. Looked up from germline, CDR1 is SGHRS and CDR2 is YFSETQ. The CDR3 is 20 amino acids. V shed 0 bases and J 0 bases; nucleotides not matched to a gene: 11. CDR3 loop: CASSLVSSGRILTNTGELFF. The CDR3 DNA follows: TGCGCCAGCAGCTTGGTGAGTAGCGGGAGGATCCTAACGAACACCGGGGAGCTGTTTTTT. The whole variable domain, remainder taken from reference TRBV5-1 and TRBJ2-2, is KAGVTQTPRYLIKTRGQQVTLSCSPISGHRSVSWYQQTPGQGLQFLFEYFSETQRNKGNFPGRFSGRQFSNSRSEMNVSTLELGDSALYLCASSLVSSGRILTNTGELFFGEGSRLTVL.

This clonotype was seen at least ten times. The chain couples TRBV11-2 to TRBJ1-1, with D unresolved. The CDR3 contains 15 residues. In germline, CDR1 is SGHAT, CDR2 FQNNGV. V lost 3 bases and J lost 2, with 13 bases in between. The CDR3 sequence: CASSFGQIPNTEAFF. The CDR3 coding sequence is TGTGCCAGCAGCTTCGGGCAGATACCCAACACTGAAGCTTTCTTT. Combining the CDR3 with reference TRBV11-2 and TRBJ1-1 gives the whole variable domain EAGVAQSPRYKIIEKRQSVAFWCNPISGHATLYWYQQILGQGPKLLIQFQNNGVVDDSQLPKDRFSAERLKGVDSTLKIQPAKLEDSAVYLCASSFGQIPNTEAFFGQGTRLTVV.

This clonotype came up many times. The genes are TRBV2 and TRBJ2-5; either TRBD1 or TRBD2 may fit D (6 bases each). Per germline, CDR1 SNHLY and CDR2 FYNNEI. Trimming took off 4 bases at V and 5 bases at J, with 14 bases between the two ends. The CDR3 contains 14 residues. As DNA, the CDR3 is TGTGCCAGCAGTGGGGTTCGGGGGCGGGAGACCCAGTACTTC. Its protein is CASSGVRGRETQYF. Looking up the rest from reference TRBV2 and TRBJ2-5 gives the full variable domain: EPEVTQTPSHQVTQMGQEVILRCVPISNHLYFYWYRQILGQKVEFLVSFYNNEISEKSEIFDDQFSVERPDGSNFTLKIRSTKLEDSAMYFCASSGVRGRETQYFGPGTRLLVL.

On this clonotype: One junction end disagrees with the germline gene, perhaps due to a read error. The CDR3 reads CASGDSPGQDPGELFF. Written as DNA, the CDR3 is TGTGCCAGCGGTGACTCGCCGGGACAGGATCCCGGGGAGCTGTTTTTT. This chain links TRBV6-4 with TRBJ2-2; 8 nucleotides agree with TRBD1. The CDR3 is made up of 16 amino acids. Germline CDR1 reads MRHNA; CDR2 reads SNTAGT.

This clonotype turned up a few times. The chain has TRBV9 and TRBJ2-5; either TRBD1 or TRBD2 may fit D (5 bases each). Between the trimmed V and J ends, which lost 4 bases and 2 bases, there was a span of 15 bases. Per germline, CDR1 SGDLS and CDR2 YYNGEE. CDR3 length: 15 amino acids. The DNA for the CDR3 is TGTGCCAGCAGCTTGGGGGTCCAACGGCAAGAGACCCAGTACTTC. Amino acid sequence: CASSLGVQRQETQYF.

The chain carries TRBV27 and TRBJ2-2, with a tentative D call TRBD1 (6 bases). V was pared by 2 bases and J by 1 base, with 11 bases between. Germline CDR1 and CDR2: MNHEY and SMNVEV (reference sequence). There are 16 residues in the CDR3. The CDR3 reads CASSLTGLKNTGELFF. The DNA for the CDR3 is TGTGCCAGCAGTTTAACAGGGTTGAAGAACACCGGGGAGCTGTTTTTT.

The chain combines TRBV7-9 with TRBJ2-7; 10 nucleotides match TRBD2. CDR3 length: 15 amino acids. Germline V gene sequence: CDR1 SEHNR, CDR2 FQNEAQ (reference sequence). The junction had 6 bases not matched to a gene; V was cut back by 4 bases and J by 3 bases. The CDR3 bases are TGTGCCAGCAGCTCAAAGCGGGAGGGAGACTACGAGCAGTACTTC. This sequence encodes CASSSKREGDYEQYF.

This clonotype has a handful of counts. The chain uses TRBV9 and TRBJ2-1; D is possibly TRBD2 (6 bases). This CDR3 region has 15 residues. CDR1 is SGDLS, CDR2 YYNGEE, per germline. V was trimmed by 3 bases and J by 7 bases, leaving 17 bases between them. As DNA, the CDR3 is TGTGCCAGCAGCGCAATCTCCTCGGGAGCAAATGAGCAGTTCTTC. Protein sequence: CASSAISSGANEQFF. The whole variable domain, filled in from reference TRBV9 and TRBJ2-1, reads DSGVTQTPKHLITATGQRVTLRCSPRSGDLSVYWYQQSLDQGLQFLIQYYNGEERAKGNILERFSAQQFPDLHSELNLSSLELGDSALYFCASSAISSGANEQFFGPGTRLTVL.

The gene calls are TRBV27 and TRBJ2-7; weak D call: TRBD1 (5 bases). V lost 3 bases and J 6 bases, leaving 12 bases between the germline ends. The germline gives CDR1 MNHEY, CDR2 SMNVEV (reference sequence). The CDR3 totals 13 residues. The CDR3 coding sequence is TGTGCCAGCAGTTTCTCCCAGGGCCTCGAGCAGTACTTC. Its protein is CASSFSQGLEQYF.

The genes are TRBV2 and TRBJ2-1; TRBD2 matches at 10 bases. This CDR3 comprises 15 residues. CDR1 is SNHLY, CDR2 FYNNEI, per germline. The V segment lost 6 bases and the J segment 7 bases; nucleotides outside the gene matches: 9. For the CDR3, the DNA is TGTGCCAGCAGGCACATGGGACTAGCGCAAAATGAGCAGTTCTTC. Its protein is CASRHMGLAQNEQFF.

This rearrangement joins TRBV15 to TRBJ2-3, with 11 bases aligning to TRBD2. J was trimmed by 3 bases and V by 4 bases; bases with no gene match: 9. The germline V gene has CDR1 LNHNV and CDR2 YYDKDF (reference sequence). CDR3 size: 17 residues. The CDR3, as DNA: TGTGCCACCAGCACATATGATAGCGGGAGGGCGACAGATACGCAGTATTTT. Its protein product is CATSTYDSGRATDTQYF.

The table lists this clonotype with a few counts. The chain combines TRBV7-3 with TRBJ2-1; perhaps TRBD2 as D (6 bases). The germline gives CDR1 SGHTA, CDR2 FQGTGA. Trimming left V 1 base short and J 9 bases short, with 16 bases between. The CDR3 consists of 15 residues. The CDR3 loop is CASSLRLAGGAEQFF. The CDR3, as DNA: TGTGCCAGCAGCTTAAGGCTAGCCGGCGGGGCTGAGCAGTTCTTC.

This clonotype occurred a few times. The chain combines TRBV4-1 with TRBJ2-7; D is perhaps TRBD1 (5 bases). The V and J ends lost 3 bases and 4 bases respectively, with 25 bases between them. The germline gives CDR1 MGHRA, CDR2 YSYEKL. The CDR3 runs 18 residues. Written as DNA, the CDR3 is TGCGCCAGCAGCCAGCAAAATTGGGGCCCCGGCTCGAGGTACGAGCAGTACTTC. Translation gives CASSQQNWGPGSRYEQYF.

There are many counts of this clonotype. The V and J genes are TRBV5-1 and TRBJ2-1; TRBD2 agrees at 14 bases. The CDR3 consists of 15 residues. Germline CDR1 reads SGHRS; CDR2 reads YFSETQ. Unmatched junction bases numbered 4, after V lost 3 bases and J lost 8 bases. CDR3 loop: CASSSGLAGDDEQFF. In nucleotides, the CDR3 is TGCGCCAGCAGCTCGGGACTAGCGGGAGATGATGAGCAGTTCTTC.

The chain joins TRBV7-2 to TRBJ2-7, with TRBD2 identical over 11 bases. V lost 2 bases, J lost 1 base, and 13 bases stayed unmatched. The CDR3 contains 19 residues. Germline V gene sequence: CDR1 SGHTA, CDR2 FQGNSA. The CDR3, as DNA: TGTGCCAGCAGCTTATCAGGGGGACTAGCGGAGCCCTATTCCTACGAGCAGTACTTC. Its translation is CASSLSGGLAEPYSYEQYF.